Following are 10 T cell receptor beta chains from one sample sequenced in a study of shared clonotypes between healthy human individuals. Measured with immunoSEQ multiplex PCR; TCRdb has only the in-frame clones, and not every one. The sample has 2 million to 2.5 million clones; roughly 96% are singletons. The sequenced material came from naive CD4+ T cells sorted from blood. Subset specified: CD45RA+ positively selected. The receptors were gathered from a man aged 18 to 29 in good health.

This clone was recorded once. Other DNA sequences in the sample encode the same CDR3. This chain joins TRBV30 and TRBJ1-1, with 7 positions matching TRBD1. V shed 4 bases and J 4 bases; nucleotides not matched to a gene: 3. The CDR3 extends over 12 amino acids. CDR1 is GTSNPN and CDR2 is SVGIG in the germline V gene (reference sequence). Here the CDR3 DNA reads TGTGCCTGGAATCCAGGGGGCACTGAAGCTTTCTTT. Its protein product is CAWNPGGTEAFF.

This chain uses TRBV18 with TRBJ2-7; no firm D call. The CDR3 has 13 amino acids. CDR1 is KGHSH and CDR2 is LQKENI in the germline V gene. With 0 bases removed from V and 6 bases from J, the gap between germline ends came to 9 bases. The CDR3 nucleotides read TGTGCCAGCTCACCACCGGCACAGCCCGAGCAGTACTTC. Residues: CASSPPAQPEQYF.

This chain connects TRBV4-3 to TRBJ1-4; D uncertain. The CDR3 runs 15 residues. V was pared by 0 bases and J by 4 bases, with 9 bases between. CDR1 and CDR2 (germline): LGHNA, YSLEER. CDR3 bases: TGCGCCAGCAGCCAAGATGGGCAGAATAATGAAAAACTGTTTTTT. This encodes CASSQDGQNNEKLFF.

This chain uses TRBV6-5 with TRBJ2-2; 8 bases line up with TRBD2. The V gene end was trimmed by 5 bases and the J gene end by 3 bases; junction bases not matched to a gene: 5. There are 15 residues in the CDR3. Germline-derived CDR1 and CDR2 are MNHEY and SVGAGI. In DNA form, the CDR3 reads TGTGCCAGCAGTAGCGGGAGATGGTACACCGGGGAGCTGTTTTTT. Protein product: CASSSGRWYTGELFF.

V usage is TRBV5-1 and J usage is TRBJ2-5; D might be TRBD2 (6 bases). Trimming removed 4 bases at V and 4 bases at J, with 17 bases between. CDR3 length: 15 amino acids. Germline values: CDR1 SGHRS, CDR2 YFSETQ. Written as DNA, the CDR3 is TGCGCCAGCAGCCCGGACCCGACCGGGGGAGAGACCCAGTACTTC. This sequence encodes CASSPDPTGGETQYF.

This clone has only one observation. The chain combines TRBV10-3 with TRBJ1-1; D gene uncertain. Trimming left V 7 bases short and J 3 bases short, with 12 bases between. CDR1 and CDR2 (germline): ENHRY, SYGVKD. The CDR3 length is 13 residues. The CDR3 DNA follows: TGTGCCATCACCGCCGGGTTCGACACTGAAGCTTTCTTT. Residues: CAITAGFDTEAFF.

The V call is TRBV30, the J call TRBJ2-5, with D possibly being TRBD2 (7 bases). V was shortened by 3 bases and J by 5 bases, with 13 bases between the two germline ends. CDR3 size: 13 residues. Germline V CDR1 and CDR2: GTSNPN, SVGIG (reference sequence). In DNA, the CDR3 is TGTGCCTGGAGGAAGGGGGGGCTGGAGACCCAGTACTTC. This translates into CAWRKGGLETQYF. The full variable domain, with the rest looked up from reference TRBV30 and TRBJ2-5, is SQTIHQWPATLVQPVGSPLSLECTVEGTSNPNLYWYRQAAGRGLQLLFYSVGIGQISSEVPQNLSASRPQDRQFILSSKKLLLSDSGFYLCAWRKGGLETQYFGPGTRLLVL.

The V call is TRBV7-6, the J call TRBJ2-3, with D hard to call. V lost 5 bases and J 0 bases, leaving 9 bases between the germline ends. Germline assignment: CDR1 SGHVS and CDR2 FNYEAQ. The CDR3 has 14 amino acids. The CDR3 protein is CASSRATSTDTQYF. The DNA for the CDR3 is TGTGCCAGCAGCCGGGCCACTAGCACAGATACGCAGTATTTT.

This clone was seen a single time. The rearrangement uses TRBV28 and TRBJ2-3; D unclear. The ends were cut back, 2 bases at V and 8 bases at J, with 8 bases in the middle. Germline V gene sequence: CDR1 MDHEN, CDR2 SYDVKM. This CDR3 contains 12 residues. In nucleotides, the CDR3 is TGTGCCAGCAGTTTACTGTCAGGTACGCAGTATTTT. Protein: CASSLLSGTQYF. Supplemented by reference TRBV28 and TRBJ2-3, the full variable domain reads DVKVTQSSRYLVKRTGEKVFLECVQDMDHENMFWYRQDPGLGLRLIYFSYDVKMKEKGDIPEGYSVSREKKERFSLILESASTNQTSMYLCASSLLSGTQYFGPGTRLTVL.

Concerning this clone itself: The sample carries other DNA sequences with the same CDR3. J is TRBJ2-5 and V is TRBV4-1; D remains unclear. V was pared by 1 base and J by 2 bases, with 5 bases between. The CDR3 has 13 amino acids. Looked up from germline, CDR1 is MGHRA and CDR2 is YSYEKL. The CDR3 loop reads CASSQAAQETQYF. For the CDR3, the DNA is TGCGCCAGCAGCCAAGCAGCACAAGAGACCCAGTACTTC.